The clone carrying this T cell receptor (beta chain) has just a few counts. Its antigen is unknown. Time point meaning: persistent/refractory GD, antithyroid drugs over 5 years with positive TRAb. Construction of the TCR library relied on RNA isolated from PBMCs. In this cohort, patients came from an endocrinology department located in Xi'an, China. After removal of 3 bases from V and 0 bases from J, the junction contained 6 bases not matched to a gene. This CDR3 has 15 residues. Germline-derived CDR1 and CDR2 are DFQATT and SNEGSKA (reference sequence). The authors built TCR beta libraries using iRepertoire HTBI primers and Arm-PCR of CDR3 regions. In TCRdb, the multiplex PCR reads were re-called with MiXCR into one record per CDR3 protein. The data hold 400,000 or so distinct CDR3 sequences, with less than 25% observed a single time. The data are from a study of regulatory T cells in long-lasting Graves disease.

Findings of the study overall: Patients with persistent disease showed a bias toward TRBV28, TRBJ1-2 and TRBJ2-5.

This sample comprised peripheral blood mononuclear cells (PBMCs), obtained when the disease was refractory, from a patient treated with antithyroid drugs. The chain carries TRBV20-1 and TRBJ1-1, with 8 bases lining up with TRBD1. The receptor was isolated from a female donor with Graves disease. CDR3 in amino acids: CSASGQGSLNTEAFF. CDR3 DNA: TGCAGTGCTAGCGGACAGGGCAGTTTGAACACTGAAGCTTTCTTT.